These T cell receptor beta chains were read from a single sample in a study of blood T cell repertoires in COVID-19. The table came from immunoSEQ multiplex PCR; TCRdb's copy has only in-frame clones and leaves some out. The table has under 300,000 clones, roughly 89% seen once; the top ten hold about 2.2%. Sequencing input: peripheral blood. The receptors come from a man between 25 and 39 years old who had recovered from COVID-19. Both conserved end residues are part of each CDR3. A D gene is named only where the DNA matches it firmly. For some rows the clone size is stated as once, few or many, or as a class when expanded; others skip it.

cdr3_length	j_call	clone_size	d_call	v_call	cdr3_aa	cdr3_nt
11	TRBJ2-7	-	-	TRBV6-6	CASSPGKQQYF	TGTGCCAGCAGTCCAGGGAAACAGCAGTACTTC
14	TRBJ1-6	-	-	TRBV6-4	CASSDSTGASPLHF	TGTGCCAGCAGTGACTCGACAGGTGCGTCACCCCTCCACTTT
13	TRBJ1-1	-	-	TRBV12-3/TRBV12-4	CASSGGHYTEAFF	TGTGCCAGCAGTGGGGGACATTACACTGAAGCTTTCTTT
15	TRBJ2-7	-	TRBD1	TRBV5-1	CASSISGQVGYEQYF	TGCGCCAGCTCAATCTCGGGACAGGTTGGCTACGAGCAGTACTTC
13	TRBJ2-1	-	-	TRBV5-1	CASQLGGGSEQFF	TGCGCCAGCCAGCTAGGGGGGGGTAGTGAGCAGTTCTTC
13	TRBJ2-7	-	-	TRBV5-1	CASSLRQGYEQYF	TGCGCCAGCAGCTTGAGGCAGGGCTACGAGCAGTACTTC
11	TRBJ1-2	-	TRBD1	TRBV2	CASIGDRRYTF	TGTGCCAGCATCGGGGACAGACGCTACACCTTC
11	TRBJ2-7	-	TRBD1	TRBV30	CAWSGQVEQYF	TGTGCCTGGAGCGGACAGGTCGAGCAGTACTTC
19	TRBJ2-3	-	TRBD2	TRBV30	CAWRGFSGGLLPHTDTQYF	TGTGCCTGGAGAGGTTTTAGCGGGGGGCTACTCCCGCACACAGATACGCAGTATTTT
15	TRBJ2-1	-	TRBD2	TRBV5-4	CASSLGLAGRDEQFF	TGTGCCAGCAGCTTGGGGCTAGCGGGGAGGGATGAGCAGTTCTTC
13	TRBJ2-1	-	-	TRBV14	CASSQVAGPGQFF	TGTGCCAGCAGCCAAGTGGCGGGGCCAGGGCAGTTCTTC
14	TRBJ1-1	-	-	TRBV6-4	CASSDSRERAEAFF	TGTGCCAGCAGTGACTCCCGGGAGAGGGCTGAAGCTTTCTTT
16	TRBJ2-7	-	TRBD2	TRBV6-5	CASSYSSAAGLYEQYF	TGTGCCAGCAGTTACTCTTCAGCAGCGGGGCTTTACGAGCAGTACTTC
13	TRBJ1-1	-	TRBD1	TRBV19	CASRTGGDTEAFF	TGTGCCAGCCGGACAGGGGGCGACACTGAAGCTTTCTTT
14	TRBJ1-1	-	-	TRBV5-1	CASSLEAGTAEAFF	TGCGCCAGCAGCTTGGAGGCGGGGACGGCTGAAGCTTTCTTT
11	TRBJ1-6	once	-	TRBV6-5	CASSQGGSLHF	TGTGCCAGCAGCCAAGGGGGATCCCTCCACTTT
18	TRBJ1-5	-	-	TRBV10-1	CASSEFNEARGCNQPQHF	TGCGCCAGCAGTGAGTTTAATGAGGCGCGAGGATGCAATCAGCCCCAGCATTTT
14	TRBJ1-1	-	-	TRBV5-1	CASSLGGTKAEAFF	TGCGCCAGCAGCTTGGGGGGCACGAAGGCTGAAGCTTTCTTT
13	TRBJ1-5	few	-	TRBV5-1	CASKGGDNQPQHF	TGCGCCAGCAAAGGGGGGGACAATCAGCCCCAGCATTTT
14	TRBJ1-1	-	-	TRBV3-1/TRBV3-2	CASSLGSMNTEAFF	TGTGCCAGCAGCCTGGGTAGCATGAACACTGAAGCTTTCTTT
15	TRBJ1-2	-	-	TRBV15	CATSSRLTDGYGYTF	TGTGCCACCAGCAGCCGCCTCACAGACGGCTATGGCTACACCTTC
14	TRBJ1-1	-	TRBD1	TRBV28	CASRSGTGRTEAFF	TGTGCCAGCAGATCCGGGACAGGGAGGACTGAAGCTTTCTTT
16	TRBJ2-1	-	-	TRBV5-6	CASSLEAQGGSNPRFF	TGTGCCAGCAGCTTGGAAGCGCAGGGGGGCTCGAATCCGCGGTTCTTC
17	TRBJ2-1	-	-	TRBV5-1	CASSLEAGASSYNEQFF	TGCGCCAGCAGCTTGGAAGCAGGGGCCAGCTCCTACAATGAGCAGTTCTTC
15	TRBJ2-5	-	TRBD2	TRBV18	CASSPLGGARETQYF	TGTGCCAGCTCACCACTCGGGGGGGCCCGAGAGACCCAGTACTTC
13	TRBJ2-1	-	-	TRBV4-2	CASSPRQSNEQFF	TGTGCCAGCAGCCCACGACAGAGCAATGAGCAGTTCTTC
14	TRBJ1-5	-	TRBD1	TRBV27	CASSFRGHVQPQHF	TGTGCCAGCAGTTTCAGGGGGCACGTTCAGCCCCAGCATTTT
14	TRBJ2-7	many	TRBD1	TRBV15	CATSRGDRGGEQYF	TGTGCCACCAGCAGAGGGGACAGGGGCGGCGAGCAGTACTTC
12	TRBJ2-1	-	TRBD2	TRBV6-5	CASSSTGTKQFF	TGTGCCAGCAGCTCTACCGGGACTAAACAGTTCTTC
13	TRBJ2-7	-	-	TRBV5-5	CASSLGRAYEQYF	TGTGCCAGCAGCTTGGGGAGGGCCTACGAGCAGTACTTC
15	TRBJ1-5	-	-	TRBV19	CASSIDDSPYQPQHF	TGTGCCAGTAGTATCGACGACAGCCCATATCAGCCCCAGCATTTT
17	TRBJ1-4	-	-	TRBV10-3	CAISESIAGPQNEKLFF	TGTGCCATCAGTGAGTCGATTGCAGGGCCCCAGAATGAAAAACTGTTTTTT
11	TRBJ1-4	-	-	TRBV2	CASSGEGKLFF	TGTGCCAGCAGTGGTGAGGGCAAACTGTTTTTT
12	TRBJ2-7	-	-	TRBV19	CASSPQGGEQYF	TGTGCCAGTAGTCCGCAGGGGGGCGAGCAGTACTTC
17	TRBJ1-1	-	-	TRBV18	CASSPGVQAVGGTEAFF	TGTGCCAGCTCACCCGGGGTCCAGGCAGTCGGGGGGACTGAAGCTTTCTTT
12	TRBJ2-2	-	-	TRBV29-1	CSVLVITGELFF	TGCAGCGTCCTAGTTATCACCGGGGAGCTGTTTTTT
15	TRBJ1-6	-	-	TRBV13	CASSFHPGENSPLHF	TGTGCCAGCAGCTTTCACCCAGGGGAAAATTCACCCCTCCACTTT
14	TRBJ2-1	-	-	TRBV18	CASGSGMSYNEQFF	TGTGCCAGCGGGTCCGGGATGAGTTACAATGAGCAGTTCTTC
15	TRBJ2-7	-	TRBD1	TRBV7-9	CASSLPTGRPDEQYF	TGTGCCAGCAGCCTACCGACAGGGCGCCCCGACGAGCAGTACTTC
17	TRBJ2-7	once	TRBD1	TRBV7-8	CASSLLGQGIGTYEQYF	TGTGCCAGCAGCTTACTGGGACAGGGGATCGGAACCTACGAGCAGTACTTC
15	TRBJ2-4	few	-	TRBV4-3	CASSQDNLAKNIQYF	TGCGCCAGCAGCCAGGACAACCTAGCCAAAAACATTCAGTACTTC
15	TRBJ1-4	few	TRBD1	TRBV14	CASSLNRDRGVKLFF	TGTGCCAGCAGCCTTAACCGGGACAGGGGTGTAAAACTGTTTTTT
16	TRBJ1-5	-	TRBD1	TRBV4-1	CASSLGTAYSNQPQHF	TGCGCCAGCAGCCTGGGGACAGCGTATAGCAATCAGCCCCAGCATTTT
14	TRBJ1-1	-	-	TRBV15	CATSRDPRNTEAFF	TGTGCCACCAGCAGAGATCCCAGAAACACTGAAGCTTTCTTT
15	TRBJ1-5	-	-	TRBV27	CASKGNRLLNQPQHF	TGTGCCAGCAAGGGAAACAGGCTACTCAATCAGCCCCAGCATTTT
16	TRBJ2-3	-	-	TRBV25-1	CASSESWGVGGDTQYF	TGTGCCAGCAGTGAATCTTGGGGGGTCGGAGGAGATACGCAGTATTTT
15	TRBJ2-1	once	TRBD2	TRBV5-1	CASSLRLAGGIEQFF	TGCGCCAGCAGCTTAAGGCTAGCGGGGGGGATTGAGCAGTTCTTC
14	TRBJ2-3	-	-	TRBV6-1	CASSRRDTQDTQYF	TGTGCCAGCAGCCGCCGGGACACGCAAGATACGCAGTATTTT
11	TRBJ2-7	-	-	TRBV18	CASSSRGEQYF	TGTGCCAGCTCATCTCGAGGGGAGCAGTACTTC
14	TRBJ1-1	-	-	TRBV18	CASSPRGQIPEAFF	TGTGCCAGCTCACCCCGAGGACAGATACCTGAAGCTTTCTTT
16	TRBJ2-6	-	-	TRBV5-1	CASSLPAGSGANVLTF	TGCGCCAGCAGCCTCCCGGCAGGTTCGGGGGCCAACGTCCTGACTTTC
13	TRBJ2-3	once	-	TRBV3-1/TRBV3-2	CASSQPSTDTQYF	TGTGCCAGCAGCCAACCTAGCACAGATACGCAGTATTTT
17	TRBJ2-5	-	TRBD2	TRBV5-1	CASSLGGAGGLEETQYF	TGCGCCAGCAGCTTGGGAGGGGCGGGGGGGCTGGAGGAGACCCAGTACTTC